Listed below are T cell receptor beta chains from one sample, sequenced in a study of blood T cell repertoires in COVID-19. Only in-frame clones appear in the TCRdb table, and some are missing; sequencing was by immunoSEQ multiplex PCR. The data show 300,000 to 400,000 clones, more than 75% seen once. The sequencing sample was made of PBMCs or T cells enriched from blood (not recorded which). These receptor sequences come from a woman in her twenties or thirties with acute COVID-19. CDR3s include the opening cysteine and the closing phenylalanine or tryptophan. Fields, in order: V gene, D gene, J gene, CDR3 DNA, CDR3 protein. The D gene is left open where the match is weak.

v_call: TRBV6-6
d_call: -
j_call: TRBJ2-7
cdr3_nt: TGTGCCAGCAGTTACTCCACTTCATCCGACGAGCAGTACTTC
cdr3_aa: CASSYSTSSDEQYF

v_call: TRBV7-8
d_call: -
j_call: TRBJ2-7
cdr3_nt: TGTGCCAGCAGCTTAGCTTTTCGGCAGGGGTCCTACGAGCAGTACTTC
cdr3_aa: CASSLAFRQGSYEQYF

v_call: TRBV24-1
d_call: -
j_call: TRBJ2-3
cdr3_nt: TGTGCCACCAGTCACACGTACGGGAATATAGACACAGATACGCAGTATTTT
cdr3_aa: CATSHTYGNIDTDTQYF

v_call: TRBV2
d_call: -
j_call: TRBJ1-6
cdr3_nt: TGTGCCAGCAGTGCCAAGGTGACCGCTCGGGATTCACCCCTCCACTTT
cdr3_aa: CASSAKVTARDSPLHF

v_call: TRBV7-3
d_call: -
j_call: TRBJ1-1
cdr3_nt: TGTGCCAGCTCGGATGGGACAAGGAACACTGAAGCTTTCTTT
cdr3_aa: CASSDGTRNTEAFF

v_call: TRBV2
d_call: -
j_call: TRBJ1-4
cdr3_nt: TGTGCCAGCAGTGCCCGCTACCCGCCCTCATATGAAAAACTGTTTTTT
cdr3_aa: CASSARYPPSYEKLFF

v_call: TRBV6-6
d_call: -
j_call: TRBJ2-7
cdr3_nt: TGTGCCAGCAGTTACTCGGGGCAGTCCGTGCAGTACTTC
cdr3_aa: CASSYSGQSVQYF

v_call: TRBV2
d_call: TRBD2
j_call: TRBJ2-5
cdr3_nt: TGTGCCAGCAGTGCGACTAGCGGGGGCCTAACCCAAGAGACCCAGTACTTC
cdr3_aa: CASSATSGGLTQETQYF

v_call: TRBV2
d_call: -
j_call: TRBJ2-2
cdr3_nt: TGTGCCAGCAGCCAGAACAGGGTGAACACCGGGGAGCTGTTTTTT
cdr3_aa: CASSQNRVNTGELFF

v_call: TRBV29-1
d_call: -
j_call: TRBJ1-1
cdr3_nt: TGCAGCGTTGAACGGTCGAGCACTGAAGCTTTCTTT
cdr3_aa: CSVERSSTEAFF

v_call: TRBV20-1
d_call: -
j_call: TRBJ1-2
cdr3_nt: TGCAGTGCTAGTTTCAGCGTTTATGGCTACACCTTC
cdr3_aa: CSASFSVYGYTF

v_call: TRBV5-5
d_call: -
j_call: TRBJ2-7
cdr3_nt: TGTGCCAGCAGCTTGGATGTACGGACTCCTGTACAGTACTTC
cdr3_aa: CASSLDVRTPVQYF

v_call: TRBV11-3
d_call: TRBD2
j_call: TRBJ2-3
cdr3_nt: TGTGCCAGCAGCCCACGGAGCGGGGCCCTTAGCACAGATACGCAGTATTTT
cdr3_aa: CASSPRSGALSTDTQYF

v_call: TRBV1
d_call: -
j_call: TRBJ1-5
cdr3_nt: TGCACCAGCAGCCAAGATGCAGGGGGCAATCAGCCCCAGCATTTT
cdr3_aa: CTSSQDAGGNQPQHF

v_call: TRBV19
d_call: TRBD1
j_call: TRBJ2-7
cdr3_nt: TGTGCCAGTAGCATCCGGGACAGGGCCTACGAGCAGTACTTC
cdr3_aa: CASSIRDRAYEQYF

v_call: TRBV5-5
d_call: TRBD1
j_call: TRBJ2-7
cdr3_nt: TGTGCCAGCAGCCGGGACAGGGGGCCATACGAGCAGTACTTC
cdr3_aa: CASSRDRGPYEQYF